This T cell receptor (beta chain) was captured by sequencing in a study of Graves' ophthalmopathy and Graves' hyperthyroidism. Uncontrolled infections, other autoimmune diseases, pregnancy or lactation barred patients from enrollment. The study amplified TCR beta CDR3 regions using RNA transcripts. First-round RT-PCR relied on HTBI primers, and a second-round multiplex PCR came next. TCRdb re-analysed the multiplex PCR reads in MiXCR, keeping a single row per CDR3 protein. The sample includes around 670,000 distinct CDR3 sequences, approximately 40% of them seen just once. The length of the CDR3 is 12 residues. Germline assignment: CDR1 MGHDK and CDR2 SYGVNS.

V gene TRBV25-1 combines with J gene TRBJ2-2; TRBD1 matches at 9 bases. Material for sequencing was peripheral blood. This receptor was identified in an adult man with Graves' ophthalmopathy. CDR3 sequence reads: CARQGGTGELFF. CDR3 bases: TGTGCTCGACAGGGGGGGACCGGGGAGCTGTTTTTT. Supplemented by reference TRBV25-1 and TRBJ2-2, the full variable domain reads EADIYQTPRYLVIGTGKKITLECSQTMGHDKMYWYQQDPGMELHLIHYSYGVNSTEKGDLSSESTVSRIRTEHFPLTLESARPSHTSQYLCARQGGTGELFFGEGSRLTVL.